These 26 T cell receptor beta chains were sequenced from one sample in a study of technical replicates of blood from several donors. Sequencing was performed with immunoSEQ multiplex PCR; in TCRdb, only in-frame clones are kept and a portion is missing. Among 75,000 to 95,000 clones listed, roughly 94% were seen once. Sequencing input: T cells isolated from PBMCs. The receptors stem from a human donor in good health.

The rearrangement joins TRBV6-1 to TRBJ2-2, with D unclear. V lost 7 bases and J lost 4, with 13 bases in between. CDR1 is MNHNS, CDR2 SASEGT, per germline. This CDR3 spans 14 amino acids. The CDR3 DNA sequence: TGTGCCAGCATACCTGGAGTTGTCACCGGGGAGCTGTTTTTT. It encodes CASIPGVVTGELFF.

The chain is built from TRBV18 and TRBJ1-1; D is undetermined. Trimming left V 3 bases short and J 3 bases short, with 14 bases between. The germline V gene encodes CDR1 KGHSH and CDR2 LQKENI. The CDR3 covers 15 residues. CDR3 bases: TGTGCCAGCTCACCCCGCGCGGGAAGTCACACTGAAGCTTTCTTT. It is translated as CASSPRAGSHTEAFF.

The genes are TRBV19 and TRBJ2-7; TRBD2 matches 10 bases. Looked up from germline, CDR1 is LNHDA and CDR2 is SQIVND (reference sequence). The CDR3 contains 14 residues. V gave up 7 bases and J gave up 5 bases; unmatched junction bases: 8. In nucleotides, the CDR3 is TGTGCCAGTACCTTCGCTAGCGGGAGTGACGAGCAGTACTTC. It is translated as CASTFASGSDEQYF.

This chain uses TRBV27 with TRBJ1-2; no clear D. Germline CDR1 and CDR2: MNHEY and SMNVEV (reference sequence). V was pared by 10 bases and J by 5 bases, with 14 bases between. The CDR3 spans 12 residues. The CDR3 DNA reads TGTGCCATCCGACACGGACTTTATGGCTACACCTTC. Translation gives CAIRHGLYGYTF.

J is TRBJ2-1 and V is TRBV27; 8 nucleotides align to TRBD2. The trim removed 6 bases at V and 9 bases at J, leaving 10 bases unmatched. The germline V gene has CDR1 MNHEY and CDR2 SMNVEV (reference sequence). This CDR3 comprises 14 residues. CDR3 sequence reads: CASRSTAGVTEQFF. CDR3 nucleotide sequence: TGTGCCAGCAGGAGTACAGCGGGAGTAACTGAGCAGTTCTTC.

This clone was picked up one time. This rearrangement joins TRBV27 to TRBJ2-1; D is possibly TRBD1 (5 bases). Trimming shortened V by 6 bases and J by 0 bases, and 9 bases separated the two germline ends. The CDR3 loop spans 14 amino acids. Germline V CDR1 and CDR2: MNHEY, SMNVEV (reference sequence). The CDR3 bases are TGTGCCAGCAGCGACAGCTACTCCTACAATGAGCAGTTCTTC. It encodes CASSDSYSYNEQFF.

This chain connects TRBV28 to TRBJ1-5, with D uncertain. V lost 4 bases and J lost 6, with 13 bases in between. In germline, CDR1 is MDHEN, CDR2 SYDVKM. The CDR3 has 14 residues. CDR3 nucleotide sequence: TGTGCCAGCAGTTCTCTGGGTTGGAGTCAGCCCCAGCATTTT. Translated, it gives CASSSLGWSQPQHF.

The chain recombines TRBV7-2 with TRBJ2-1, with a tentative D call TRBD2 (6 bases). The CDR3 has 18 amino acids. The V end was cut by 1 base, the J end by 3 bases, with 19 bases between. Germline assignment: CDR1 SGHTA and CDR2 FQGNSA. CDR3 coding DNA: TGTGCCAGCAGCTTAGAGATTGGCGTGGGACTGGTCTACAATGAGCAGTTCTTC. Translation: CASSLEIGVGLVYNEQFF. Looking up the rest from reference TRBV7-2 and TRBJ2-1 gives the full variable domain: GAGVSQSPSNKVTEKGKDVELRCDPISGHTALYWYRQSLGQGLEFLIYFQGNSAPDKSGLPSDRFSAERTGGSVSTLTIQRTQQEDSAVYLCASSLEIGVGLVYNEQFFGPGTRLTVL.

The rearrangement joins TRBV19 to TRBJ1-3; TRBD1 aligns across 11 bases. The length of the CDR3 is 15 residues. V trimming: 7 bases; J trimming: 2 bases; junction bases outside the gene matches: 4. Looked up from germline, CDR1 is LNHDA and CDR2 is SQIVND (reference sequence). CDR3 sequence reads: CASMGQGDPGNTIYF. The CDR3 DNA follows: TGTGCCAGTATGGGACAGGGGGATCCTGGAAACACCATATATTTT.

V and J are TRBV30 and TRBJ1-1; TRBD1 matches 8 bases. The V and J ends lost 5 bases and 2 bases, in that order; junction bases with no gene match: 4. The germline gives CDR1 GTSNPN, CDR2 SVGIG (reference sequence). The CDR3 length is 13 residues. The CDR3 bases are TGTGCCTGGGTAGGACAGGGCAACACTGAAGCTTTCTTT. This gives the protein CAWVGQGNTEAFF.

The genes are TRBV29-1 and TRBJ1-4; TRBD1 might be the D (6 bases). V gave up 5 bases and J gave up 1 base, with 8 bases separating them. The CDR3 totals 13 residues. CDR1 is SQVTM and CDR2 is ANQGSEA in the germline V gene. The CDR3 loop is CSVRGITNEKLFF. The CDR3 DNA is TGCAGCGTTAGGGGGATAACTAATGAAAAACTGTTTTTT.

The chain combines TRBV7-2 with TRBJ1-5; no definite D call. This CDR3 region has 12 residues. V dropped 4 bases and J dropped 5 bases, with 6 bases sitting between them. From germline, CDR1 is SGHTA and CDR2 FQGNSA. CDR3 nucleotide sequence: TGTGCCAGCAGCTACTACGATCAGCCCCAGCATTTT. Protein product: CASSYYDQPQHF.

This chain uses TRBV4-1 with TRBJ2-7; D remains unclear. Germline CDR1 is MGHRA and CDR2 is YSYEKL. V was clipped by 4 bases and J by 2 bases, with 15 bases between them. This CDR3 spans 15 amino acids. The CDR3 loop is CASSPLAADTYEQYF. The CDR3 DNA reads TGCGCCAGCAGCCCACTGGCGGCGGATACCTACGAGCAGTACTTC.

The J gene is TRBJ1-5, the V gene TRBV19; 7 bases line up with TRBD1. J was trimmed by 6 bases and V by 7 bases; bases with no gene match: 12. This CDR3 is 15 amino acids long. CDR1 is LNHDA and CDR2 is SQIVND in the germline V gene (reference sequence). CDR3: CASNLGQNMGQPQHF. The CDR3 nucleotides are TGTGCCAGTAATCTGGGACAGAACATGGGTCAGCCCCAGCATTTT.

The CDR3 protein is CASSQGHGGFGEKLFF. CDR3 sequence (DNA): TGTGCCAGCAGCCAAGGCCATGGGGGGTTTGGTGAAAAACTGTTTTTT. The V call is TRBV14, the J call TRBJ1-4, with D perhaps matching TRBD1 (5 bases). V lost 1 base to trimming and J lost 7 bases, with 16 bases between them. Germline CDR1 SGHDN, CDR2 FVKESK. CDR3 length: 16 amino acids.

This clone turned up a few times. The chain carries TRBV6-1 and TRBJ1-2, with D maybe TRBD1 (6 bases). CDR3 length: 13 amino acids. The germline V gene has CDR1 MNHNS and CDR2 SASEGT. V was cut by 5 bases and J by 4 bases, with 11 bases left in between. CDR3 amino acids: CASSHRVSYGYTF. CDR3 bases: TGTGCCAGCAGTCACAGGGTATCCTATGGCTACACCTTC.

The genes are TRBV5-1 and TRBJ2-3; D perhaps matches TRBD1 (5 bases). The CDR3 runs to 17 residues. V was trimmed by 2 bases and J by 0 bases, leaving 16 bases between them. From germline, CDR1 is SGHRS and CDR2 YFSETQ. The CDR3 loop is CASSFWVRTTSTDTQYF. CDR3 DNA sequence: TGCGCCAGCAGCTTTTGGGTTCGGACAACTAGCACAGATACGCAGTATTTT.

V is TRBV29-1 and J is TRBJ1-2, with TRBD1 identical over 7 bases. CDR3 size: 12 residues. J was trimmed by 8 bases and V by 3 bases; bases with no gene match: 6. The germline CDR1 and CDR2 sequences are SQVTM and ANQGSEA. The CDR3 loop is CSVEETGVGYTF. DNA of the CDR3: TGCAGCGTTGAGGAAACAGGGGTCGGCTACACCTTC.

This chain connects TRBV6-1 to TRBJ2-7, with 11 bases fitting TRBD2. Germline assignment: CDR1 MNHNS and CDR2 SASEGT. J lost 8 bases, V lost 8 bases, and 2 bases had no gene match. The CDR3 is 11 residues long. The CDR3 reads CASQTSGKQYF. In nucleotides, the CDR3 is TGTGCCAGCCAGACTAGCGGGAAGCAGTACTTC.

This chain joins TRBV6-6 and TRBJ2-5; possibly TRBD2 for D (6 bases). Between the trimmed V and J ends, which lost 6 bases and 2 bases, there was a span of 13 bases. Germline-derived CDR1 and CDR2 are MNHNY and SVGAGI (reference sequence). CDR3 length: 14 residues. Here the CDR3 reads CASRNPTSQETQYF. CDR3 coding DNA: TGTGCCAGCAGAAACCCGACTAGTCAAGAGACCCAGTACTTC.

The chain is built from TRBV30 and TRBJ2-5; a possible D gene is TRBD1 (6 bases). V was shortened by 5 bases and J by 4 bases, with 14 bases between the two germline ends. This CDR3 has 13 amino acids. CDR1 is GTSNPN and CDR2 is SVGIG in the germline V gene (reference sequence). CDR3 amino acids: CAWGQGLGETQYF. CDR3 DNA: TGTGCCTGGGGCCAGGGGTTAGGAGAGACCCAGTACTTC.

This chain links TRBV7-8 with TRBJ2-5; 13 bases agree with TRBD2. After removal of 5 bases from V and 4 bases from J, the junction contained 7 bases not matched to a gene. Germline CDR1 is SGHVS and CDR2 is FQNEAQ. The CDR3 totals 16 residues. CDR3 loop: CASSPRTSGGLETQYF. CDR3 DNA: TGTGCCAGCAGCCCCCGGACTAGCGGGGGATTAGAGACCCAGTACTTC.

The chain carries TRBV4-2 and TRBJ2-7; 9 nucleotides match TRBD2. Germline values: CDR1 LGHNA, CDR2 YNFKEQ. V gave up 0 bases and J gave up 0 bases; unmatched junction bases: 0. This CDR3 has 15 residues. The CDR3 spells CASSQDSGGSYEQYF. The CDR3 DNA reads TGTGCCAGCAGCCAAGATAGCGGGGGCTCCTACGAGCAGTACTTC.

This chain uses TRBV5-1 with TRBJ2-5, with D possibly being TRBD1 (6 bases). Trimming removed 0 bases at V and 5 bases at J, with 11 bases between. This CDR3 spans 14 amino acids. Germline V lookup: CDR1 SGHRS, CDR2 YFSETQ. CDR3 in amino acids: CASSLEPRGETQYF. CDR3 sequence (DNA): TGCGCCAGCAGCTTGGAACCCAGGGGTGAGACCCAGTACTTC.

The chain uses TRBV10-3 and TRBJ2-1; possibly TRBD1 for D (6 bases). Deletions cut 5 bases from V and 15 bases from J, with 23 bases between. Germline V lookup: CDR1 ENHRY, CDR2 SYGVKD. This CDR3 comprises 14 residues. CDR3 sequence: CAISTAPLGAEGFF. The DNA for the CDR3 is TGTGCCATCAGTACCGCCCCCTTGGGGGCGGAAGGGTTCTTC.

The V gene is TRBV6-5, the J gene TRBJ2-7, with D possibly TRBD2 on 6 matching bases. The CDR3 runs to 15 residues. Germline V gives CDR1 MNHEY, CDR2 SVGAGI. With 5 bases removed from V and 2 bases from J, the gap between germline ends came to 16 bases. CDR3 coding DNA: TGTGCCAGCAGTCTATCGGGACTCGCAGCCTACGAGCAGTACTTC. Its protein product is CASSLSGLAAYEQYF.